The 8 T cell receptor beta chains below all came from one sample that was sequenced in a study of cytotoxic CD8 clonotypes in ibrutinib-treated CLL. Assay used: immunoSEQ multiplex PCR; TCRdb lists only in-frame clones, some missing. The sample yields roughly 250,000 clones, 70% seen once. The sequences come from PBMCs, collected after 24 months of ibrutinib treatment. All receptors come from a human donor with chronic lymphocytic leukemia.

This chain links TRBV9 with TRBJ1-2; no definite D call. The V end was cut by 3 bases, the J end by 0 bases, with 6 bases between. Germline V gives CDR1 SGDLS, CDR2 YYNGEE. CDR3 length: 13 residues. CDR3 nucleotide sequence: TGTGCCAGCAGCGACGGATCTAACTATGGCTACACCTTC. Protein: CASSDGSNYGYTF.

The chain uses TRBV21-1 and TRBJ2-3; whether TRBD1, the table's D call, matches the DNA was not checked. TRBV21-1 is tagged as a pseudogene. This CDR3 has 17 amino acids. The CDR3 DNA follows: TGTGCCAGCAGCAACCCGGGACAACCGGGGAGCACAGATACGCAGTATTTT. Protein sequence: CASSNPGQPGSTDTQYF.

Only one count was recorded for this clone. The gene calls are TRBV7-9 and TRBJ1-1; no definite D call. Germline V gene lookup returns CDR1 SEHNR and CDR2 FQNEAQ (reference sequence). V lost 3 bases and J 0 bases, leaving 8 bases between the germline ends. The CDR3 totals 14 residues. This chain's CDR3 is CASSLRIMNTEAFF. CDR3 coding DNA: TGTGCCAGCAGCTTGAGGATAATGAACACTGAAGCTTTCTTT.

The chain joins TRBV19 to TRBJ1-5; weak D call: TRBD1 (6 bases). In germline, CDR1 is LNHDA, CDR2 SQIVND (reference sequence). V was cut by 9 bases and J by 6 bases, with 30 bases left in between. The CDR3 sequence is 18 residues long. The CDR3 reads CARGQEWAERGSGQPQHF. Written as DNA, the CDR3 is TGTGCCAGGGGACAAGAGTGGGCCGAAAGAGGTTCGGGTCAGCCCCAGCATTTT.

This clone was detected only a few times. This sequence joins TRBV9 and TRBJ2-1; D gene unclear. The V end lost 4 bases, the J end lost 7 bases, and 9 bases lay between the germline ends. The CDR3 contains 12 residues. Germline CDR1 is SGDLS and CDR2 is YYNGEE. As DNA, the CDR3 is TGTGCCAGCAGCCCAAGGGATAATGAGCAGTTCTTC. Translating gives CASSPRDNEQFF. Complete variable domain (other parts from reference TRBV9 and TRBJ2-1): DSGVTQTPKHLITATGQRVTLRCSPRSGDLSVYWYQQSLDQGLQFLIQYYNGEERAKGNILERFSAQQFPDLHSELNLSSLELGDSALYFCASSPRDNEQFFGPGTRLTVL.

This clone came up a few times. The chain recombines TRBV5-1 with TRBJ2-1; perhaps TRBD2 as D (6 bases). V gave up 6 bases and J gave up 0 bases, with 7 bases separating them. CDR3 size: 13 residues. From germline, CDR1 is SGHRS and CDR2 YFSETQ. In nucleotides, the CDR3 is TGCGCCAGCATGCGGGACTCCTACAATGAGCAGTTCTTC. Translation: CASMRDSYNEQFF.

Here the CDR3 reads CSAPDEKLFF. The CDR3 coding sequence is TGCAGTGCCCCGGATGAAAAACTGTTTTTT. The gene calls are TRBV20-1 and TRBJ1-4; D gene uncertain. From germline, CDR1 is DFQATT and CDR2 SNEGSKA (reference sequence). V was pared by 6 bases and J by 6 bases, with 5 bases between. This CDR3 has 10 amino acids.

This clone is deemed medium-sized. This chain joins TRBV4-2 and TRBJ2-6, with D unclear. The CDR3 is 17 amino acids. Germline loops: CDR1 LGHNA, CDR2 YNFKEQ. V lost 1 base and J 3 bases, leaving 13 bases between the germline ends. The DNA for the CDR3 is TGTGCCAGCAGCCAAGGACACGGTGGGGTTGGGGCCAACGTCCTGACTTTC. This sequence encodes CASSQGHGGVGANVLTF.